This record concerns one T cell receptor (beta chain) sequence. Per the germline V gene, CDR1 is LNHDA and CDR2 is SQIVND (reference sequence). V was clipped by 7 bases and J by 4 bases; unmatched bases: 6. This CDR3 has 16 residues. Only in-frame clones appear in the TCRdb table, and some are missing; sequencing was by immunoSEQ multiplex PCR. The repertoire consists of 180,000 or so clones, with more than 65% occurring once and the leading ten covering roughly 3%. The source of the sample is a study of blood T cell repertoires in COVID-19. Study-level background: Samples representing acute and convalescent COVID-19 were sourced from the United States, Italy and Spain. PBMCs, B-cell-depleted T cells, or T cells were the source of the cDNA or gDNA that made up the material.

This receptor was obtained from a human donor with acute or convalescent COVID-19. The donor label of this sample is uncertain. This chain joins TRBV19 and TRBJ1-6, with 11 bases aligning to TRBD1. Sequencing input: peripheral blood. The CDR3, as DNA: TGTGCCAGTAAGGATTGGGACAGGGGGTATAATTCACCCCTCCACTTT. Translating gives CASKDWDRGYNSPLHF.